This T cell receptor beta chain stems from a study of T-cell reconstitution after alpha-beta-depleted transplantation in children. As it was prepared, the TCRbeta library received unique molecular identifiers. TCRdb ran MiXCR on the PCR reads and lists one entry per CDR3 protein. The data hold some 300,000 distinct CDR3 sequences, with about 9.4% observed a single time. Many counts were recorded for this clonotype. V lost 6 bases to trimming and J lost 4 bases, with 8 bases between them. This CDR3 has 12 amino acids. CDR1 is MNHEY, CDR2 SMNVEV, per germline (reference sequence). The sample in question was PBMCs from the stem cell graft donor, obtained from the stem cell graft. The chain has TRBV27 and TRBJ2-3; D unresolved. This TCR came from a human donor who donated a stem cell graft to a child with acute lymphoblastic leukemia. This CDR3 reads CASSQTADTQYF. CDR3 DNA: TGTGCCAGCAGCCAAACGGCAGATACGCAGTATTTT.